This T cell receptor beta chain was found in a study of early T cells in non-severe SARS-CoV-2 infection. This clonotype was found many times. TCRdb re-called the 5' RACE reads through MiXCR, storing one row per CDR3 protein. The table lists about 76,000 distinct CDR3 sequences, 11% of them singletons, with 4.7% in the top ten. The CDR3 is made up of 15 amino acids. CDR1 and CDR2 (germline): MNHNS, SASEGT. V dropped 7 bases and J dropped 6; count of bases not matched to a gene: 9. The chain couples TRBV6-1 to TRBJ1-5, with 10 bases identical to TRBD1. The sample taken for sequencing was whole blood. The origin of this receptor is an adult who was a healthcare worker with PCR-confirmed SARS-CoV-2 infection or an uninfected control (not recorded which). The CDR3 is CASTIDRGLGQPQHF. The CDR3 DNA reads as TGTGCCAGCACCATTGACAGGGGGCTTGGTCAGCCCCAGCATTTT.